Following are 14 T cell receptor beta chains from one sample sequenced in a study of cytomegalovirus exposure and HLA in healthy donors. PCR amplification relied on 60 Vbeta primers (plus 13 Jbeta primers). This table comes from immunoSEQ multiplex PCR, and its TCRdb copy is limited to in-frame clones, with some not included. The data hold 150,000 or so clones, with approximately 82% observed a single time. The sequenced sample was PBMCs. These receptors came from a man aged 25 to 40 in good health and CMV-seropositive.

V and J are TRBV6-4 and TRBJ1-4, with a weak D call TRBD1 (6 bases). V lost 0 bases, J lost 7 bases, and 12 bases lay in between. Germline V gives CDR1 MRHNA, CDR2 SNTAGT. CDR3 size: 15 residues. CDR3 in amino acids: CASSDSKQGVEKLFF. As DNA, the CDR3 is TGTGCCAGCAGTGACTCGAAACAGGGAGTTGAAAAACTGTTTTTT.

This sequence joins TRBV9 and TRBJ2-1, with D possibly TRBD2 on 5 matching bases. Germline V gene sequence: CDR1 SGDLS, CDR2 YYNGEE. V gave up 8 bases and J gave up 3 bases, with 12 bases separating them. The CDR3 totals 13 residues. CDR3: CASTEAGYNEQFF. The CDR3 DNA follows: TGTGCCAGTACGGAGGCCGGCTACAATGAGCAGTTCTTC.

The genes are TRBV5-6 and TRBJ1-2; D gene uncertain. CDR1 SGHDT and CDR2 YYEEEE come from the germline V gene. The CDR3 has 12 amino acids. V lost 0 bases, J lost 8 bases, and 8 bases lay in between. In DNA, the CDR3 is TGTGCCAGCAGCTTGGATCCGGGAGGCTACACCTTC. Its translation: CASSLDPGGYTF.

The chain has TRBV2 and TRBJ2-7, with TRBD1 matching over 10 bases. Germline CDR1 reads SNHLY; CDR2 reads FYNNEI. This CDR3 is 16 amino acids long. V trimming: 4 bases; J trimming: 3 bases; junction bases outside the gene matches: 9. In DNA, the CDR3 is TGTGCCAGCAGTGGGGTCCGACAGGGGGCTGGCTACGAGCAGTACTTC. It encodes CASSGVRQGAGYEQYF.

This chain joins TRBV7-9 and TRBJ2-2, with TRBD1 identical over 7 bases. V shed 4 bases, J shed 0 bases, and the junction held 2 bases outside the gene matches. This CDR3 is built from 15 residues. Germline V gene data show CDR1 as SEHNR and CDR2 as FQNEAQ (reference sequence). The CDR3 loop is CASSSGTANTGELFF. CDR3 bases: TGTGCCAGCAGCTCCGGGACAGCGAACACCGGGGAGCTGTTTTTT.

V and J are TRBV5-6 and TRBJ2-7; no definite D call. CDR1 and CDR2 from the germline V gene are SGHDT and YYEEEE. This CDR3 region has 13 residues. V gave up 3 bases and J gave up 3 bases, with 10 bases separating them. For the CDR3, the DNA is TGTGCCAGCAGCTCAGGCCCACTCTACGAGCAGTACTTC. This gives the protein CASSSGPLYEQYF.

This rearrangement joins TRBV27 to TRBJ2-2; D not certain. CDR1 is MNHEY, CDR2 SMNVEV, per germline (reference sequence). The CDR3 sequence is 13 residues long. Trimming stripped 3 bases from V and 4 bases from J, with 6 bases between. CDR3 sequence (DNA): TGTGCCAGCAGTTTCTCGTTCACCGGGGAGCTGTTTTTT. Amino acid sequence: CASSFSFTGELFF.

The genes are TRBV11-3 and TRBJ2-3, with 10 bases aligning to TRBD1. V was pared by 5 bases and J by 2 bases, with 10 bases of the junction left unmatched. The CDR3 consists of 17 residues. Germline V gene sequence: CDR1 SGHNT, CDR2 YENEEA. The CDR3 loop reads CASSTPGQGYSTDTQYF. The CDR3, as DNA: TGTGCCAGCAGCACCCCGGGACAGGGGTATTCCACAGATACGCAGTATTTT.

This clone was counted between two and nine times. The rearrangement uses TRBV11-2 and TRBJ2-1, with 12 bases identical to TRBD1. This CDR3 comprises 16 residues. Trimming at V came to 5 bases and at J to 4 bases, leaving 6 bases not matched to a gene. Germline CDR1 reads SGHAT; CDR2 reads FQNNGV. The CDR3 loop is CASSLRGQGAYNEQFF. CDR3 nucleotides: TGTGCCAGCAGCCTCCGGGGACAGGGGGCTTACAATGAGCAGTTCTTC.

The chain uses TRBV27 and TRBJ2-7, with 9 bases identical to TRBD1. V was clipped by 0 bases and J by 3 bases; unmatched bases: 3. The CDR3 runs to 15 residues. Germline V gives CDR1 MNHEY, CDR2 SMNVEV (reference sequence). CDR3 region: CASSLSGTGIYEQYF. The CDR3 region has the DNA TGTGCCAGCAGTTTATCAGGGACAGGGATCTACGAGCAGTACTTC.

The V gene is TRBV5-1, the J gene TRBJ2-1; no clear D gene. The length of the CDR3 is 15 residues. The germline V gene has CDR1 SGHRS and CDR2 YFSETQ. V shed 0 bases and J shed 0 bases, with 7 bases lying between them. DNA for the CDR3: TGCGCCAGCAGCTTGGACCCGAGCTCCTACAATGAGCAGTTCTTC. Its protein is CASSLDPSSYNEQFF.

V gene TRBV4-2 combines with J gene TRBJ1-4, with 7 bases lining up with TRBD1. The CDR3 is 17 residues long. From germline, CDR1 is LGHNA and CDR2 YNFKEQ. Trimming at V came to 0 bases and at J to 8 bases, leaving 12 bases not matched to a gene. This CDR3 is CASSQDWKQQGQEKLFF. DNA of the CDR3: TGTGCCAGCAGCCAAGACTGGAAGCAACAGGGACAGGAAAAACTGTTTTTT.

The genes are TRBV5-1 and TRBJ2-5; 11 nucleotides agree with TRBD2. Germline CDR1 reads SGHRS; CDR2 reads YFSETQ. The V and J ends lost 2 bases and 5 bases, in that order; junction bases with no gene match: 5. This CDR3 region has 15 residues. The CDR3, as DNA: TGCGCCAGCAGCTTTAGCGGGGGGGAAGGGGAGACCCAGTACTTC. The encoded protein is CASSFSGGEGETQYF.

The chain links TRBV19 to TRBJ1-2, with unresolved D. The CDR3 extends over 11 amino acids. Trimming pared 5 bases from V and 3 bases from J, leaving 4 bases between. CDR1 LNHDA and CDR2 SQIVND come from the germline V gene (reference sequence). The CDR3 nucleotides are TGTGCCAGTAGTTCAGACTATGGCTACACCTTC. This encodes CASSSDYGYTF.